Detailed here is one T cell receptor (beta chain). Its antigen remains unidentified. V lost 6 bases to trimming and J lost 0 bases, with 15 bases between them. Germline V gives CDR1 LNHDA, CDR2 SQIVND (reference sequence). The CDR3 length is 16 residues. The PCR had 60 Vbeta and 13 Jbeta primers. Clones were read by immunoSEQ multiplex PCR, and TCRdb kept only the in-frame ones, dropping some. The sample lists about 180,000 clones, around 77% occurring once. The data were taken from a study of cytomegalovirus exposure and HLA in healthy donors. Study results and limitations: Per a later analysis, HLA-associated TCR beta chains showed more clonal expansion than other, equally common TCR beta chains. TRBV6-2, TRBV6-3 and other indistinguishable V segments were excluded. Available immune exposure information covered CMV serostatus only. As confirmed in vitro, three CMV-associated chains were specific for CMV antigens.

The gene calls are TRBV19 and TRBJ2-1; TRBD2 might be the D (7 bases). The specimen sequenced was PBMCs. The clonotype was recovered from a man aged 55-75 years in good health and CMV-seronegative. This CDR3 reads CASSRRGASSYNEQFF. CDR3 nucleotides: TGTGCCAGTAGCCGACGGGGGGCCTCCTCCTACAATGAGCAGTTCTTC.